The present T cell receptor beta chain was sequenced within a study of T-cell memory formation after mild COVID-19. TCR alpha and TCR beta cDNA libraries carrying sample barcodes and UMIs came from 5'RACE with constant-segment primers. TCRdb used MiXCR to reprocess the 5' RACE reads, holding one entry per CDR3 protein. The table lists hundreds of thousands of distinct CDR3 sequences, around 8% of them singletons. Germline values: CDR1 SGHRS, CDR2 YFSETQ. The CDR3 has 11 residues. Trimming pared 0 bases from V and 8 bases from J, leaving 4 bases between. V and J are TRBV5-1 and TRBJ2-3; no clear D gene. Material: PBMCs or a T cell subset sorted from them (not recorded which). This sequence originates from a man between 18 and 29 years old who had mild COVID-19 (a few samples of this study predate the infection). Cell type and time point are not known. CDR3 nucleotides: TGCGCCAGCAGCTTGGTGGGTACGCAGTATTTT. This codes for CASSLVGTQYF. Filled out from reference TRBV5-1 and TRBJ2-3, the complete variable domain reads KAGVTQTPRYLIKTRGQQVTLSCSPISGHRSVSWYQQTPGQGLQFLFEYFSETQRNKGNFPGRFSGRQFSNSRSEMNVSTLELGDSALYLCASSLVGTQYFGPGTRLTVL.